These 25 T cell receptor beta chains originate from one sample sequenced in a study of shared clonotypes between healthy human individuals. Profiled with immunoSEQ multiplex PCR; TCRdb holds only in-frame clones, not every one. The sample gives about 380,000 clones, just over 95% of which show up once; 0.32% is in the top ten. The sample comprised memory CD8+ T cells sorted from blood. The subset was: CD45RO+ cells pooled with CCR7-negative TemRA cells. The receptors derive from a man aged 25-45 years in good health.

V usage is TRBV7-3 and J usage is TRBJ2-1; 7 bases are shared with TRBD2. Per germline, CDR1 SGHTA and CDR2 FQGTGA. CDR3 length: 16 residues. Trimming at V came to 2 bases and at J to 2 bases, leaving 6 bases not matched to a gene. The CDR3 DNA follows: TGTGCCAGCAGCTTAGAGGGAGGGCCCGCCTACAATGAGCAGTTCTTC. It encodes CASSLEGGPAYNEQFF.

The chain combines TRBV5-8 with TRBJ1-2, with 10 bases aligning to TRBD1. V dropped 4 bases and J dropped 7; count of bases not matched to a gene: 4. The CDR3 covers 13 residues. Germline lookup yields CDR1 SGHTS and CDR2 YDEGEE. CDR3 coding DNA: TGTGCCAGCAGCCAGGACAGGGGGGGTGGCTACACCTTC. Protein sequence: CASSQDRGGGYTF.

This clone was counted only a few times. The CDR3 region is CASRSPRGGTGELFF. The CDR3 DNA follows: TGTGCCAGCAGATCACCGCGAGGGGGCACCGGGGAGCTGTTTTTT. V is TRBV6-5 and J is TRBJ2-2, with D perhaps matching TRBD1 (6 bases). The CDR3 covers 15 residues. Germline V gene sequence: CDR1 MNHEY, CDR2 SVGAGI. V lost 6 bases, J lost 4 bases, and 15 bases lay in between.

The chain links TRBV5-4 to TRBJ2-1; D might be TRBD2 (5 bases). Per the germline V gene, CDR1 is SGHNT and CDR2 is YYREEE (reference sequence). Trimming shortened V by 1 base and J by 7 bases, and 15 bases separated the two germline ends. This CDR3 has 15 residues. CDR3 nucleotides: TGTGCCAGCAGCTTGTATGAGGGCCATGGAAATGAGCAGTTCTTC. Amino acids: CASSLYEGHGNEQFF.

This chain joins TRBV5-4 and TRBJ2-7, with D maybe TRBD1 (5 bases). Germline CDR1 is SGHNT and CDR2 is YYREEE (reference sequence). Trimming cost V 4 bases and J 3 bases, with 20 bases left between them. This CDR3 has 16 residues. The CDR3 protein is CASSLGAASPYYEQYF. The CDR3 bases are TGTGCCAGCAGCCTAGGGGCGGCTAGTCCCTACTACGAGCAGTACTTC.

This chain uses TRBV10-3 with TRBJ2-2, with 9 bases identical to TRBD2. CDR3 length equals 16 residues. Trimming cost V 0 bases and J 1 base; bases outside gene matches: 0. Germline assignment: CDR1 ENHRY and CDR2 SYGVKD. The CDR3 bases are TGTGCCATCAGTGAGTCGACTAGCGGGAACACCGGGGAGCTGTTTTTT. It yields the protein CAISESTSGNTGELFF.

The genes are TRBV6-6 and TRBJ2-1; no definite D call. Germline-derived CDR1 and CDR2 are MNHNY and SVGAGI (reference sequence). The CDR3 is made up of 15 amino acids. The V gene lost 0 bases and the J gene lost 3 bases, with 9 bases spanning the gap. CDR3 loop: CASSYSNHFYNEQFF. CDR3 in DNA: TGTGCCAGCAGTTACTCTAATCACTTCTACAATGAGCAGTTCTTC.

The rearrangement joins TRBV28 to TRBJ1-1; TRBD1 agrees at 7 bases. Germline CDR1 MDHEN, CDR2 SYDVKM. The CDR3 extends over 14 amino acids. The ends lost 6 bases at V and 1 base at J; junction bases unmatched: 5. The CDR3 DNA reads TGTGCCAGCAGGCAGGGGGGGCGGAACACTGAAGCTTTCTTT. Translated, it gives CASRQGGRNTEAFF.

This clone was seen a handful of times. The V call is TRBV5-1, the J call TRBJ1-1; D not certain. This CDR3 contains 13 residues. Germline V CDR1 and CDR2: SGHRS, YFSETQ. V dropped 0 bases and J dropped 7 bases, with 10 bases sitting between them. The CDR3 loop reads CASSLDGVGEAFF. Written as DNA, the CDR3 is TGCGCCAGCAGCTTGGATGGGGTAGGTGAAGCTTTCTTT.

The J gene is TRBJ2-7, the V gene TRBV19; D is undetermined. Germline-derived CDR1 and CDR2 are LNHDA and SQIVND (reference sequence). The V and J ends lost 5 bases and 5 bases respectively, with 4 bases between them. CDR3 size: 10 residues. CDR3 sequence (DNA): TGTGCCAGTAGTGGGGACGAGCAGTACTTC. It specifies CASSGDEQYF.

This chain joins TRBV7-8 and TRBJ2-7; 8 bases line up with TRBD1. Germline CDR1 reads SGHVS; CDR2 reads FQNEAQ. Trimming removed 4 bases from V and 6 bases from J; junction bases left unmatched: 2. CDR3 length: 12 amino acids. The DNA for the CDR3 is TGTGCCAGCAGCTCGACAGGGGCCGAGCAGTACTTC. Its translation: CASSSTGAEQYF.

This rearrangement joins TRBV15 to TRBJ2-4; 8 bases map to TRBD2. The CDR3 extends over 17 amino acids. Germline CDR1 reads LNHNV; CDR2 reads YYDKDF (reference sequence). V shed 0 bases and J 2 bases; nucleotides not matched to a gene: 6. The CDR3 nucleotides are TGTGCCACCAGCAGAGATCTAGCGGGCGTGTCCAAAAACATTCAGTACTTC. Amino acid sequence: CATSRDLAGVSKNIQYF. Variable domain in full (rest from reference TRBV15 and TRBJ2-4): DAMVIQNPRYQVTQFGKPVTLSCSQTLNHNVMYWYQQKSSQAPKLLFHYYDKDFNNEADTPDNFQSRRPNTSFCFLDIRSPGLGDTAMYLCATSRDLAGVSKNIQYFGAGTRLSVL.

J is TRBJ2-7 and V is TRBV6-1; 12 bases fit TRBD2. Germline values: CDR1 MNHNS, CDR2 SASEGT. This CDR3 spans 18 amino acids. Trimming cost V 3 bases and J 0 bases; bases outside gene matches: 9. The CDR3 loop reads CASSDPGLAGLNSYEQYF. For the CDR3, the DNA is TGTGCCAGCAGTGACCCTGGACTAGCGGGACTAAACTCCTACGAGCAGTACTTC.

The chain links TRBV12-5 to TRBJ2-3; D not resolved. Trimming took 8 bases from V and 6 from J, leaving 12 bases between them. The CDR3 length is 12 residues. Looked up from germline, CDR1 is LGHNT and CDR2 is FRNRAP. The CDR3 DNA follows: TGTGCTAGTTCACGGGTCTGGGATACGCAGTATTTT. It is translated as CASSRVWDTQYF.

V gene TRBV10-3 combines with J gene TRBJ2-3, with D hard to call. The CDR3 covers 13 residues. The germline V gene encodes CDR1 ENHRY and CDR2 SYGVKD. V was cut by 7 bases and J by 2 bases, with 10 bases left in between. Here the CDR3 DNA reads TGTGCCATCATGGGCTTACTCACAGATACGCAGTATTTT. Protein product: CAIMGLLTDTQYF.

This chain uses TRBV5-1 with TRBJ2-7; D is unresolved. V lost 0 bases to trimming and J lost 5 bases, with 12 bases between them. The germline V gene has CDR1 SGHRS and CDR2 YFSETQ. The length of the CDR3 is 14 residues. This CDR3 reads CASSLGFPLDEQYF. CDR3 coding DNA: TGCGCCAGCAGCTTGGGATTCCCCCTTGACGAGCAGTACTTC.

V gene TRBV28 combines with J gene TRBJ2-7; TRBD2 agrees at 9 bases. Germline loops: CDR1 MDHEN, CDR2 SYDVKM. This CDR3 spans 15 amino acids. The V gene end was trimmed by 5 bases and the J gene end by 0 bases; junction bases not matched to a gene: 5. CDR3 loop: CASSASGTSSYEQYF. The DNA of the CDR3 is TGTGCCAGCAGTGCTAGCGGGACGAGCTCCTACGAGCAGTACTTC.

The chain joins TRBV28 to TRBJ2-1, with unresolved D. Trimming left V 1 base short and J 9 bases short, with 10 bases between. This CDR3 contains 13 residues. Germline CDR1 MDHEN, CDR2 SYDVKM. The CDR3 loop reads CASSLLAMVEQFF. CDR3 coding DNA: TGTGCCAGCAGTTTATTAGCAATGGTTGAGCAGTTCTTC.

This chain links TRBV28 with TRBJ1-5; D ambiguous. The germline CDR1 and CDR2 sequences are MDHEN and SYDVKM. CDR3 length: 11 residues. Trimming shortened V by 2 bases and J by 7 bases, and 3 bases separated the two germline ends. The CDR3 is CASSLQQPQHF. The CDR3 DNA sequence: TGTGCCAGCAGTTTACAACAGCCCCAGCATTTT.

V gene TRBV6-1 combines with J gene TRBJ2-1; the match to TRBD2 covers 11 bases. The germline CDR1 and CDR2 sequences are MNHNS and SASEGT. V gave up 8 bases and J gave up 6 bases; unmatched junction bases: 6. The CDR3 consists of 14 residues. This CDR3 reads CASAVSGRGNEQFF. The CDR3 DNA follows: TGTGCCAGCGCCGTTAGCGGGAGGGGCAATGAGCAGTTCTTC.

The J gene is TRBJ2-6, the V gene TRBV10-3; 13 bases are a match to TRBD2. CDR3 size: 18 residues. The V gene's germline CDR1 is ENHRY and CDR2 SYGVKD. The J segment lost 1 base and the V segment lost 7 bases, leaving 7 bases of the junction unmatched. The CDR3 nucleotides read TGTGCCATCACCTCGACTAGCGGGAGGAATTCTGGGGCCAACGTCCTGACTTTC. It codes for CAITSTSGRNSGANVLTF.

This chain uses TRBV5-1 with TRBJ1-1; TRBD1 matches 7 bases. Trimming took 4 bases from V and 1 from J; bases not matched to a gene: 1. The CDR3 runs 13 residues. From germline, CDR1 is SGHRS and CDR2 YFSETQ. Written as DNA, the CDR3 is TGCGCCAGCAGCCGACAGGGGAACACTGAAGCTTTCTTT. It encodes CASSRQGNTEAFF.

The chain has TRBV28 and TRBJ2-3; possible D gene TRBD2, 6 bases. The CDR3 extends over 14 amino acids. CDR1 and CDR2 from the germline V gene are MDHEN and SYDVKM. Between the trimmed V and J ends, which lost 7 bases and 2 bases, there was a span of 13 bases. CDR3 coding DNA: TGTGCCAGCACCGAGGGAGGCCTCACAGATACGCAGTATTTT. Amino acids: CASTEGGLTDTQYF.

The V call is TRBV6-5, the J call TRBJ2-3; no definite D call. Germline CDR1 is MNHEY and CDR2 is SVGAGI. The CDR3 has 11 residues. Trimming removed 2 bases from V and 5 bases from J, with 2 bases in between. This chain's CDR3 is CASSYVDTQYF. The CDR3, as DNA: TGTGCCAGCAGTTACGTAGATACGCAGTATTTT.

The V and J genes are TRBV19 and TRBJ1-5, with TRBD1 matching over 8 bases. V shed 3 bases and J 7 bases; nucleotides not matched to a gene: 5. CDR3 length equals 14 residues. The V gene's germline CDR1 is LNHDA and CDR2 SQIVND (reference sequence). The CDR3 spells CASSIGQGEQPQHF. The CDR3 nucleotides read TGTGCCAGTAGTATCGGACAGGGCGAGCAGCCCCAGCATTTT.